Shown below are 30 T cell receptor beta chains from a single sample sequenced in a study of blood T cells in healthy people across ages. For the second PCR, which ran for about 6 to 11 cycles, a sample-barcoded 5' primer and a J-beta primer mix were used. One entry per CDR3 protein results from TCRdb running MiXCR on the 5' RACE reads. The sample consists of 650,000 or so distinct CDR3 sequences, about 50% of them appearing once. Sequenced material: blood. These receptors were collected from an elderly woman in good health.

This clonotype has ten or more counts. The CDR3 sequence: CASSSPTSGRSYNEQFF. CDR3 nucleotides: TGCGCCAGCAGCTCTCCGACTAGCGGGAGGTCCTACAATGAGCAGTTCTTC. The rearrangement joins TRBV5-1 to TRBJ2-1, with 13 bases fitting TRBD2. V trimming: 3 bases; J trimming: 1 base; junction bases outside the gene matches: 4. Germline lookup yields CDR1 SGHRS and CDR2 YFSETQ. The CDR3 runs to 17 residues. Variable domain in full (rest from reference TRBV5-1 and TRBJ2-1): KAGVTQTPRYLIKTRGQQVTLSCSPISGHRSVSWYQQTPGQGLQFLFEYFSETQRNKGNFPGRFSGRQFSNSRSEMNVSTLELGDSALYLCASSSPTSGRSYNEQFFGPGTRLTVL.

The V gene is TRBV7-2, the J gene TRBJ2-1; D may be TRBD1 or TRBD2 (5 bases each). Trimming took off 6 bases at V and 5 bases at J, with 11 bases between the two ends. This CDR3 is 13 amino acids long. The V gene's germline CDR1 is SGHTA and CDR2 FQGNSA. The CDR3 sequence is CASRGTDHNEQFF. For the CDR3, the DNA is TGTGCCAGCAGGGGGACGGATCACAATGAGCAGTTCTTC.

This clonotype has a handful of counts. V is TRBV20-1 and J is TRBJ2-1; 9 bases agree with TRBD2. Losses at the gene ends were 6 bases for V and 8 bases for J; bases not matched to a gene: 8. The CDR3 is 13 residues long. Germline-derived CDR1 and CDR2 are DFQATT and SNEGSKA (reference sequence). CDR3 DNA sequence: TGCAGTGCCGACGCGGGAGGGTGGGATGAGCAGTTCTTC. Residues: CSADAGGWDEQFF.

The chain links TRBV3-1 to TRBJ2-3, with D tentatively TRBD1 (6 bases). Per germline, CDR1 LGHDT and CDR2 YNNKEL (reference sequence). Trimming shortened V by 1 base and J by 6 bases, and 11 bases separated the two germline ends. The CDR3 contains 14 residues. CDR3 in DNA: TGTGCCAGCAGCCAAGGGGGGCCCACGGATACGCAGTATTTT. This encodes CASSQGGPTDTQYF.

The V call is TRBV12-3 or TRBV12-4, the J call TRBJ2-4; D is perhaps TRBD2 (5 bases). Between the trimmed V and J ends, which lost 5 bases and 5 bases, there was a span of 10 bases. The CDR3 contains 13 residues. This CDR3 is CASSAGLENIQYF. The CDR3, as DNA: TGTGCCAGCAGTGCCGGACTCGAAAACATTCAGTACTTC.

This clonotype was seen more than once but under ten times. The chain has TRBV7-3 and TRBJ1-5, with D hard to call. CDR1 is SGHTA and CDR2 is FQGTGA in the germline V gene. The V gene lost 0 bases and the J gene lost 10 bases, with 10 bases spanning the gap. The CDR3 covers 13 residues. The CDR3 loop reads CASSLTLKGPQHF. The CDR3, as DNA: TGTGCCAGCAGCTTAACACTCAAAGGACCCCAGCATTTT.

This clonotype was counted a few times. This chain joins TRBV20-1 and TRBJ2-3; possible D gene TRBD1, 6 bases. Germline assignment: CDR1 DFQATT and CDR2 SNEGSKA (reference sequence). The CDR3 is 14 residues long. Trimming left V 3 bases short and J 2 bases short, with 12 bases between. The CDR3 bases are TGCAGTGCTAGGGGGGCTAGCCTCACAGATACGCAGTATTTT. This translates into CSARGASLTDTQYF.

The chain combines TRBV12-3 or TRBV12-4 with TRBJ1-1; D is possibly TRBD1 (6 bases). The V and J ends lost 5 bases and 6 bases respectively, with 13 bases between them. This CDR3 has 13 residues. DNA for the CDR3: TGTGCCAGCAGTGTGAACCCAGGGGCTGAAGCTTTCTTT. It specifies CASSVNPGAEAFF.

The rearrangement joins TRBV2 to TRBJ1-4, with D possibly TRBD1 on 5 matching bases. Germline V gene data show CDR1 as SNHLY and CDR2 as FYNNEI. CDR3 size: 14 residues. Trimming shortened V by 0 bases and J by 5 bases, and 7 bases separated the two germline ends. CDR3 protein: CASSEAGRNEKLFF. Written as DNA, the CDR3 is TGTGCCAGCAGTGAAGCGGGACGGAATGAAAAACTGTTTTTT.

This chain joins TRBV4-1 and TRBJ2-3; TRBD1 matches 9 bases. After removal of 3 bases from V and 7 bases from J, the junction contained 11 bases not matched to a gene. The CDR3 contains 16 residues. In germline, CDR1 is MGHRA, CDR2 YSYEKL. The CDR3 DNA sequence: TGCGCCAGCAGCCACCTTACCGGGACAGGGTTTCATACGCAGTATTTT. It yields the protein CASSHLTGTGFHTQYF.

The genes are TRBV10-1 and TRBJ1-2, with D possibly being TRBD1 (5 bases). There are 13 residues in the CDR3. With 0 bases removed from V and 8 bases from J, the gap between germline ends came to 10 bases. Germline CDR1 reads WNHNN; CDR2 reads SYGVQD (reference sequence). CDR3 sequence: CASSESRGRGYTF. The CDR3 coding sequence is TGCGCCAGCAGTGAGTCGAGGGGTCGGGGCTACACCTTC.

As for this clonotype: It may be a read error: a sequence one base away is much more abundant. The V call is TRBV20-1, the J call TRBJ2-1, with 11 bases fitting TRBD2. CDR3 size: 17 residues. Germline loops: CDR1 DFQATT, CDR2 SNEGSKA (reference sequence). The CDR3 region has the DNA TGCAGTGCTAGAGACCCCAACGCAGGACTAGCGGGCAATGAGCGGTTCTTC. Its protein is CSARDPNAGLAGNERFF.

This clonotype occurred once. V and J are TRBV11-2 and TRBJ2-5; D gene uncertain. Trimming took off 2 bases at V and 4 bases at J, with 14 bases between the two ends. The CDR3 loop spans 15 amino acids. Germline loops: CDR1 SGHAT, CDR2 FQNNGV. CDR3 in amino acids: CASSLFTWLLETQYF. CDR3 nucleotides: TGTGCCAGCAGCTTATTTACTTGGTTGTTAGAGACCCAGTACTTC.

V and J are TRBV5-1 and TRBJ1-5; tentatively, D is TRBD1 (5 bases). With 0 bases removed from V and 6 bases from J, the gap between germline ends came to 13 bases. Germline lookup yields CDR1 SGHRS and CDR2 YFSETQ. The CDR3 consists of 15 residues. The CDR3 DNA is TGCGCCAGCAGCTTGGAAGACAGTCGGATTCAGCCCCAGCATTTT. This encodes CASSLEDSRIQPQHF. The full variable domain, its missing parts supplied by reference TRBV5-1 and TRBJ1-5, is KAGVTQTPRYLIKTRGQQVTLSCSPISGHRSVSWYQQTPGQGLQFLFEYFSETQRNKGNFPGRFSGRQFSNSRSEMNVSTLELGDSALYLCASSLEDSRIQPQHFGDGTRLSIL.

On this clonotype: Since a much larger clone is just one base distant, this may be a read error. The chain combines TRBV7-3 with TRBJ2-3, with D possibly TRBD2 on 5 matching bases. The CDR3 runs to 14 residues. Germline CDR1 SGHTA, CDR2 FQGTGA. CDR3 in amino acids: CASSPGLLTDAQYF. DNA for the CDR3: TGTGCCAGCAGCCCCGGACTGTTAACAGATGCGCAGTATTTT.

This clonotype was recorded only once. One end of the junction varies from germline; a read error may be responsible. V usage is TRBV11-2 and J usage is TRBJ1-2; possibly TRBD1 for D (6 bases). The CDR3 consists of 15 residues. CDR1 and CDR2 from the germline V gene are SGHAT and FQNNGV. The DNA for the CDR3 is TGTGCCAGCAGTTCGGACGTGGCAGGGGTCTATGACTACACCTTC. It codes for CASSSDVAGVYDYTF.

This clonotype has more than one count but fewer than ten. In DNA form, the CDR3 reads TGTGCCAGCAGCCCCGGCGGCATCAATCAGCCCCAGCATTTT. Translated: CASSPGGINQPQHF. The chain joins TRBV7-9 to TRBJ1-5; D is unresolved. This CDR3 is 14 amino acids long. The germline V gene has CDR1 SEHNR and CDR2 FQNEAQ (reference sequence). Trimming took 5 bases from V and 3 from J, leaving 11 bases between them.

Ten or more counts support this clonotype. The chain is built from TRBV4-2 and TRBJ1-2, with D maybe TRBD1 (6 bases). This CDR3 is built from 15 residues. CDR1 is LGHNA, CDR2 YNFKEQ, per germline. The V gene lost 6 bases and the J gene lost 0 bases, with 14 bases spanning the gap. CDR3 amino acids: CASSLAGASNYGYTF. CDR3 DNA sequence: TGTGCCAGCAGTCTTGCAGGGGCTTCTAACTATGGCTACACCTTC.

This chain links TRBV6-6 with TRBJ1-5; D might be TRBD1 (6 bases). V lost 7 bases and J 7 bases, leaving 17 bases between the germline ends. Germline-derived CDR1 and CDR2 are MNHNY and SVGAGI (reference sequence). The CDR3 contains 14 residues. CDR3 amino acids: CASTSSGAGQPQHF. CDR3 DNA sequence: TGTGCCAGCACCTCTTCAGGGGCGGGCCAGCCCCAGCATTTT.

This clonotype occurred many times. J is TRBJ2-3 and V is TRBV27; possibly TRBD1 for D (6 bases). There are 14 residues in the CDR3. Germline values: CDR1 MNHEY, CDR2 SMNVEV (reference sequence). V was clipped by 11 bases and J by 1 base, with 16 bases between them. CDR3 bases: TGTGCCTCCAGGGGCCTCCTCCGCACAGATACGCAGTATTTT. Its protein is CASRGLLRTDTQYF.

A remark on this clonotype: A read error is possible here, since a much larger clone lies one base away. J is TRBJ2-1 and V is TRBV24-1; a possible D gene is TRBD1 (6 bases). Near its end, the DNA agrees better with TRBJ2-7, so the J call may be wrong. This CDR3 contains 17 residues. The germline gives CDR1 KGHDR, CDR2 SFDVKD. DNA for the CDR3: TGTGCCACCAGTGACCTCCACAGGGCGAGTAATTCCGATGAGCAGTACTTC. This codes for CATSDLHRASNSDEQYF.

This clonotype was seen more than once but under ten times. The rearrangement joins TRBV12-3 or TRBV12-4 to TRBJ2-1; D unclear. The end of the DNA is better explained by TRBJ2-7, so the J call may be wrong. This CDR3 is 16 amino acids long. The CDR3 region has the DNA TGTGCCAGCAGTTTAGTTACCCTCCTCTCCTACAATGAGCAGTACTTC. This gives the protein CASSLVTLLSYNEQYF.

This clonotype was counted once. The chain joins TRBV5-5 to TRBJ2-1; D not certain. CDR3 length: 15 residues. Germline CDR1 and CDR2: SGHKS and YYEKEE (reference sequence). V was trimmed by 0 bases and J by 10 bases, leaving 17 bases between them. CDR3 bases: TGTGCCAGCAGCTTGGAGTTGGGTGGCGGACGGGAGCAGTTCTTC. Amino acid sequence: CASSLELGGGREQFF.

The table lists this clonotype with many counts. The chain recombines TRBV3-1 with TRBJ2-1, with D perhaps given as TRBD1 or TRBD2 (5 bases each). With 1 base removed from V and 1 base from J, the gap between germline ends came to 11 bases. Germline V gene lookup returns CDR1 LGHDT and CDR2 YNNKEL (reference sequence). The CDR3 extends over 16 amino acids. CDR3 residues: CASSQGWDQSYNEQFF. The CDR3 nucleotides are TGTGCCAGCAGCCAAGGGTGGGACCAGTCCTACAATGAGCAGTTCTTC.

As to this clonotype: Given a much more abundant clone one base away, this may be a read error. The V gene is TRBV12-3 or TRBV12-4, the J gene TRBJ2-1; D is unresolved. CDR3 length: 16 amino acids. The CDR3 bases are TGTGCCAGCAGTGCCCCAAGGGCTCGCTCCTACAATGAGCGGTTCTTC. It specifies CASSAPRARSYNERFF.

The V gene is TRBV28, the J gene TRBJ2-5; 9 positions match TRBD2. Losses at the gene ends were 1 base for V and 1 base for J; bases not matched to a gene: 4. There are 16 residues in the CDR3. CDR1 and CDR2 from the germline V gene are MDHEN and SYDVKM. Written as DNA, the CDR3 is TGTGCCAGCAGTTTATTTCTAGCGGGGACCCAAGAGACCCAGTACTTC. It encodes CASSLFLAGTQETQYF.

This clonotype was found many times. CDR3 bases: TGCAGTGCTATCGCCTCCACAGATACGCAGTATTTT. Its translation is CSAIASTDTQYF. The chain uses TRBV20-1 and TRBJ2-3, with D unresolved. V dropped 4 bases and J dropped 2 bases, with 7 bases sitting between them. CDR3 length: 12 amino acids. CDR1 and CDR2 (germline): DFQATT, SNEGSKA (reference sequence).

This clonotype has at least ten counts. The V call is TRBV7-9, the J call TRBJ2-5; unclear D gene. The germline CDR1 and CDR2 sequences are SEHNR and FQNEAQ (reference sequence). This CDR3 comprises 13 residues. Trimming removed 2 bases from V and 2 bases from J, with 6 bases in between. This CDR3 reads CASSLNQQETQYF. CDR3 coding DNA: TGTGCCAGCAGCTTAAATCAGCAAGAGACCCAGTACTTC.

V gene TRBV6-5 combines with J gene TRBJ2-5, with 7 positions matching TRBD2. CDR3 length: 16 residues. The germline gives CDR1 MNHEY, CDR2 SVGAGI. J gave up 2 bases and V 3 bases, and 9 bases lay outside the gene matches. CDR3 in amino acids: CASSYKGGSPQETQYF. The CDR3 bases are TGTGCCAGCAGTTATAAGGGCGGGAGCCCTCAAGAGACCCAGTACTTC.

This clonotype came up many times. The chain joins TRBV24-1 to TRBJ2-5; D remains ambiguous. Germline lookup yields CDR1 KGHDR and CDR2 SFDVKD. The CDR3 consists of 12 residues. Trimming took off 6 bases at V and 4 bases at J, with 8 bases between the two ends. CDR3 loop: CATSSGRETQYF. CDR3 nucleotide sequence: TGTGCCACCAGTTCAGGCCGAGAGACCCAGTACTTC.